This T cell receptor beta chain was identified in a study of T cell responses to AZD1222 COVID-19 vaccine. Study-wide results and limits: Rises in breadth and depth of Spike-specific TCRs came after two AZD1222 doses.

Repertoires were generated with immunoSEQ multiplex PCR, while TCRdb's copy carries only in-frame clones and drops some. The table has about 170,000 clones, approximately 92% seen once. The length of the CDR3 is 14 residues. CDR1 is SEHNR and CDR2 is FQNEAQ in the germline V gene (reference sequence). V shed 1 base and J shed 7 bases, with 8 bases lying between them. Points on this clone: Its specificity is unknown.

The source is an adult in good health. Material: peripheral blood, obtained on day 0 of AZD1222 vaccination. The chain links TRBV7-9 to TRBJ1-6; D is unresolved. CDR3 DNA: TGTGCCAGCAGCTTAGTCCTCTCAAATTCACCCCTCCACTTT. Translation gives CASSLVLSNSPLHF.